These 16 T cell receptor beta chains were all obtained from the same sample, sequenced in a study of shared clonotypes between healthy human individuals. The data were produced by immunoSEQ multiplex PCR, yet TCRdb's version contains in-frame clones alone and is incomplete. The table shows approximately 1,500,000 clones, with approximately 98% occurring only once. Sequences were obtained from naive CD4+ T cells sorted from blood. This sample's subset: CD45RA+ positively selected. The receptors derive from a man aged 30-40 years in good health.

The CDR3 reads CASSPGLRGANVLTF. The DNA for the CDR3 is TGTGCCAGCAGTCCTGGCCTCAGAGGGGCCAACGTCCTGACTTTC. The gene calls are TRBV9 and TRBJ2-6; D uncertain. V was cut by 5 bases and J by 4 bases, with 13 bases left in between. This CDR3 has 15 residues. CDR1 is SGDLS and CDR2 is YYNGEE in the germline V gene.

The chain is built from TRBV6-6 and TRBJ1-5, with 9 bases aligning to TRBD1. V lost 5 bases, J lost 1 base, and 6 bases stayed unmatched. The CDR3 has 16 residues. Germline values: CDR1 MNHNY, CDR2 SVGAGI (reference sequence). CDR3 coding DNA: TGTGCCAGCAGTGTGGGACAGGGAGGGAGCAATCAGCCCCAGCATTTT. This translates into CASSVGQGGSNQPQHF.

The sample holds one count of this clone. The genes are TRBV5-8 and TRBJ1-2; tentative D call: TRBD1 (6 bases). V shed 4 bases and J shed 9 bases, with 22 bases lying between them. The CDR3 has 15 amino acids. CDR1 and CDR2 (germline): SGHTS, YDEGEE. The CDR3, as DNA: TGTGCCAGCAGCGGGGGGGCCAGGTGGGCCCAACGCTACACCTTC. As protein: CASSGGARWAQRYTF.

The V gene is TRBV27, the J gene TRBJ1-5, with TRBD1 as a possible D gene (5 bases). The CDR3 has 16 amino acids. The germline gives CDR1 MNHEY, CDR2 SMNVEV (reference sequence). Trimming took off 0 bases at V and 4 bases at J, with 13 bases between the two ends. CDR3 residues: CASSLSFRVSNQPQHF. In DNA, the CDR3 is TGTGCCAGCAGTTTATCATTCAGGGTCTCAAATCAGCCCCAGCATTTT.

The chain combines TRBV5-1 with TRBJ2-5; 9 nucleotides agree with TRBD1. The trim removed 5 bases at V and 5 bases at J, leaving 7 bases unmatched. The CDR3 has 14 residues. Germline-derived CDR1 and CDR2 are SGHRS and YFSETQ. CDR3 nucleotides: TGCGCCAGCAGACCGGGACAGGGTTGGGAGACCCAGTACTTC. This sequence encodes CASRPGQGWETQYF.

The chain uses TRBV5-1 and TRBJ1-1; TRBD1 agrees at 7 bases. V was pared by 0 bases and J by 8 bases, with 13 bases of the junction left unmatched. The CDR3 runs 16 residues. Germline V CDR1 and CDR2: SGHRS, YFSETQ. CDR3 protein: CASSLAGTVTSKEAFF. The CDR3 DNA follows: TGCGCCAGCAGCTTGGCCGGGACAGTCACGTCAAAAGAAGCTTTCTTT. Filled out from reference TRBV5-1 and TRBJ1-1, the complete variable domain reads KAGVTQTPRYLIKTRGQQVTLSCSPISGHRSVSWYQQTPGQGLQFLFEYFSETQRNKGNFPGRFSGRQFSNSRSEMNVSTLELGDSALYLCASSLAGTVTSKEAFFGQGTRLTVV.

V usage is TRBV4-3 and J usage is TRBJ1-4; D remains unclear. Trimming shortened V by 0 bases and J by 7 bases, and 9 bases separated the two germline ends. The CDR3 extends over 14 amino acids. CDR1 and CDR2 from the germline V gene are LGHNA and YSLEER. CDR3 region: CASSQDLGVEKLFF. The CDR3 coding sequence is TGCGCCAGCAGCCAAGATCTTGGGGTTGAAAAACTGTTTTTT.

This clone occurred many times. The chain couples TRBV5-1 to TRBJ1-5; TRBD1 matches 10 bases. CDR1 is SGHRS and CDR2 is YFSETQ in the germline V gene. The CDR3 is 15 amino acids. Trimming removed 0 bases from V and 5 bases from J; junction bases left unmatched: 2. The CDR3, as DNA: TGCGCCAGCAGCTTGGAAGGGACAGGGGATCAGCCCCAGCATTTT. It is translated as CASSLEGTGDQPQHF.

V is TRBV6-5 and J is TRBJ2-7; D is possibly TRBD2 (6 bases). Trimming pared 2 bases from V and 3 bases from J, leaving 14 bases between. Germline CDR1 is MNHEY and CDR2 is SVGAGI. The CDR3 has 15 residues. The CDR3 DNA is TGTGCCAGCAGTTACACCCCGGGACTCTACTACGAGCAGTACTTC. Translating gives CASSYTPGLYYEQYF.

The chain combines TRBV5-4 with TRBJ2-2; TRBD2 is a possible D gene (7 bases). The CDR3 has 15 amino acids. V was cut by 6 bases and J by 5 bases, with 17 bases left in between. Germline values: CDR1 SGHNT, CDR2 YYREEE (reference sequence). CDR3 protein: CASTRGAAGTGELFF. CDR3 DNA sequence: TGTGCCAGCACCCGGGGGGCGGCTGGGACCGGGGAGCTGTTTTTT.

This chain links TRBV21-1 with TRBJ2-1; TRBD2 is taken as the D call from the table, unchecked against the DNA. TRBV21-1 is a pseudogene segment. The CDR3 has 17 amino acids. The CDR3 DNA sequence: TGTGCCAGCAGCAAGAAAAAAGGGGGTTCTAGCGGGAGTGATCCTTTCTTC. Translating it yields CASSKKKGGSSGSDPFF.

The chain uses TRBV18 and TRBJ2-1, with a weak D call TRBD1 (6 bases). The CDR3 covers 15 residues. The V gene lost 3 bases and the J gene lost 8 bases, with 17 bases spanning the gap. The germline V gene has CDR1 KGHSH and CDR2 LQKENI. CDR3 region: CASSPTRTVDDEQFF. The CDR3 bases are TGTGCCAGCTCACCTACCCGGACAGTAGATGATGAGCAGTTCTTC.

This chain uses TRBV5-1 with TRBJ1-2; 9 nucleotides agree with TRBD1. The V and J ends lost 0 bases and 5 bases, in that order; junction bases with no gene match: 2. Germline V gives CDR1 SGHRS, CDR2 YFSETQ. This CDR3 comprises 14 residues. The CDR3 region has the DNA TGCGCCAGCAGCTTGGGGGACAGGGTATATGGCTACACCTTC. Translating it yields CASSLGDRVYGYTF.

This chain joins TRBV29-1 and TRBJ2-7, with 9 bases matching TRBD1. This CDR3 has 12 residues. The junction had 5 bases not matched to a gene; V was cut back by 8 bases and J by 3 bases. CDR1 SQVTM and CDR2 ANQGSEA come from the germline V gene. The CDR3 protein is CSTRTGDYEQYF. DNA for the CDR3: TGCAGCACCAGGACAGGGGACTACGAGCAGTACTTC.

The V gene is TRBV11-3, the J gene TRBJ2-1, with TRBD2 identical over 7 bases. Trimming removed 1 base from V and 0 bases from J; junction bases left unmatched: 0. The CDR3 runs 15 residues. Looked up from germline, CDR1 is SGHNT and CDR2 is YENEEA. DNA for the CDR3: TGTGCCAGCAGCTTAGGACTAGCCTCCTACAATGAGCAGTTCTTC. It codes for CASSLGLASYNEQFF.

The chain has TRBV5-1 and TRBJ2-7; 8 nucleotides match TRBD1. With 6 bases clipped from V and 2 bases from J, the junction kept 7 bases outside the gene matches. The length of the CDR3 is 14 residues. Germline loops: CDR1 SGHRS, CDR2 YFSETQ. CDR3: CASNSGQGTYEQYF. In DNA form, the CDR3 reads TGCGCCAGCAACAGCGGACAGGGAACCTACGAGCAGTACTTC.